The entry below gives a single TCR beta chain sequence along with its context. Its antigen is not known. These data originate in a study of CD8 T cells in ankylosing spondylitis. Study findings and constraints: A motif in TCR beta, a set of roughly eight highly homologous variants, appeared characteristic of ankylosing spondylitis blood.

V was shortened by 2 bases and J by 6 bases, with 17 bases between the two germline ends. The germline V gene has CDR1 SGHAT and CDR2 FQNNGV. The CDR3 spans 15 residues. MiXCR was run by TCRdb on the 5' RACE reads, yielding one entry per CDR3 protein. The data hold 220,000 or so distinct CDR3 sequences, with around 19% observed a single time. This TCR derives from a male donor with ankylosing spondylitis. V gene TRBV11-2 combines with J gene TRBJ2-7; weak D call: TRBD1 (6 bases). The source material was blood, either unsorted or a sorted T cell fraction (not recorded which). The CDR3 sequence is CASSLLNRANGEQYF. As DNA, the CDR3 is TGTGCCAGCAGCTTACTTAACAGGGCGAACGGCGAGCAGTACTTC.